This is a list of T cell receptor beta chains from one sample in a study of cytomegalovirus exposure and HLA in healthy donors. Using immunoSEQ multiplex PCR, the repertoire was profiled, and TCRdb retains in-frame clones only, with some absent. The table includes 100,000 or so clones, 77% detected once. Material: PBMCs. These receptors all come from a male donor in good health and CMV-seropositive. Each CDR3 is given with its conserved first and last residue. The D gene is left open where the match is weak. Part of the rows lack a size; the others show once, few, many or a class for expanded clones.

CDR3nt: TGTGCCATCAGTGAGTCGACCAGCGGGAGGAGGGTGTACAATGAGCAGTTCTTC; CDR3aa: CAISESTSGRRVYNEQFF; d_gene: TRBD2; v_gene: TRBV10-3; abundance: .; j_gene: TRBJ2-1; len: 18
CDR3nt: TGTGCCAGTAGTATAAGGGACAGAGGGGACGAGCAGTACTTC; CDR3aa: CASSIRDRGDEQYF; d_gene: TRBD1; v_gene: TRBV19; abundance: once; j_gene: TRBJ2-7; len: 14
CDR3nt: TGTGCCAGCAGTTTATCGGAGGGCACAGATACGCAGTATTTT; CDR3aa: CASSLSEGTDTQYF; d_gene: .; v_gene: TRBV28; abundance: once; j_gene: TRBJ2-3; len: 14
CDR3nt: TGTGCCAGCAGACTAGCGGGAGTAGATACGCAGTATTTT; CDR3aa: CASRLAGVDTQYF; d_gene: TRBD2; v_gene: TRBV2; abundance: .; j_gene: TRBJ2-3; len: 13
CDR3nt: TGTGCCAGCAGTTACAGTGAGCGGGCAAACTATGGCTACACCTTC; CDR3aa: CASSYSERANYGYTF; d_gene: .; v_gene: TRBV6-6; abundance: .; j_gene: TRBJ1-2; len: 15
CDR3nt: TGTGCCAGCAGCGTCTCGGAGGGTCAAGAGACCCAGTACTTC; CDR3aa: CASSVSEGQETQYF; d_gene: .; v_gene: TRBV9; abundance: few; j_gene: TRBJ2-5; len: 14
CDR3nt: TGTGCCAGCAGTGAAGTAGGTAGCGGGAAAAATGAGCAGTTCTTC; CDR3aa: CASSEVGSGKNEQFF; d_gene: TRBD2; v_gene: TRBV6-1; abundance: .; j_gene: TRBJ2-1; len: 15
CDR3nt: TGTGCCAGCAGCGTAAGGGGCTACAATGAGCAGTTCTTC; CDR3aa: CASSVRGYNEQFF; d_gene: .; v_gene: TRBV11-3; abundance: .; j_gene: TRBJ2-1; len: 13
CDR3nt: TGTGCCAGCAGTCGAACTAGCGGGACCTACGAGCAGTACTTC; CDR3aa: CASSRTSGTYEQYF; d_gene: TRBD2; v_gene: TRBV6-5; abundance: .; j_gene: TRBJ2-7; len: 14
CDR3nt: TGTGCCAGCAGCCTCCGGTTTCTAGCGGGAGGTTCCGGGGGGGAGACCCAGTACTTC; CDR3aa: CASSLRFLAGGSGGETQYF; d_gene: TRBD2; v_gene: TRBV5-4; abundance: .; j_gene: TRBJ2-5; len: 19
CDR3nt: TGCGCCAGCAGCGTAAACAGGGGGATAGTCACAGATACGCAGTATTTT; CDR3aa: CASSVNRGIVTDTQYF; d_gene: TRBD1; v_gene: TRBV5-1; abundance: .; j_gene: TRBJ2-3; len: 16
CDR3nt: TGCAGCGCTAACCGGCGGAGGGCTAGCACAGATACGCAGTATTTT; CDR3aa: CSANRRRASTDTQYF; d_gene: .; v_gene: TRBV29-1; abundance: .; j_gene: TRBJ2-3; len: 15
CDR3nt: TGTGCCAGCCCACCGGTGGACAACTCCTATGGCTACACCTTC; CDR3aa: CASPPVDNSYGYTF; d_gene: .; v_gene: TRBV18; abundance: once; j_gene: TRBJ1-2; len: 14
CDR3nt: TGTGCCAGCCTTATTAACTATGGCTACACCTTC; CDR3aa: CASLINYGYTF; d_gene: .; v_gene: TRBV28; abundance: .; j_gene: TRBJ1-2; len: 11
CDR3nt: TGCAGCGTTGAACTGGACAGGGGCTACGAGCAGTACTTC; CDR3aa: CSVELDRGYEQYF; d_gene: TRBD1; v_gene: TRBV29-1; abundance: .; j_gene: TRBJ2-7; len: 13
CDR3nt: TGTGCCAGCAAAGCACCCTACGAGCAGTACTTC; CDR3aa: CASKAPYEQYF; d_gene: .; v_gene: TRBV28; abundance: .; j_gene: TRBJ2-7; len: 11
CDR3nt: TGTGCCAGCAGCTTCGCGGCGTCCATAAACAATGAGCAGTTCTTC; CDR3aa: CASSFAASINNEQFF; d_gene: .; v_gene: TRBV7-9; abundance: .; j_gene: TRBJ2-1; len: 15
CDR3nt: TGTGCCAGTAGAGGGACTAGCTTGTACAATGAGCAGTTCTTC; CDR3aa: CASRGTSLYNEQFF; d_gene: TRBD2; v_gene: TRBV19; abundance: .; j_gene: TRBJ2-1; len: 14
CDR3nt: TGTGCCAGCAGCGTAGACGTAGTTTCCACCGGGGAGCTGTTTTTT; CDR3aa: CASSVDVVSTGELFF; d_gene: .; v_gene: TRBV9; abundance: .; j_gene: TRBJ2-2; len: 15
CDR3nt: TGCGCCAGCAGCTCGGGGGCTAGCGGGAGCGTCACCGGGGAGCTGTTTTTT; CDR3aa: CASSSGASGSVTGELFF; d_gene: TRBD2; v_gene: TRBV5-1; abundance: few; j_gene: TRBJ2-2; len: 17
CDR3nt: TGTGCCAGCAGCTTAGATCGGCTAGCGGGAGCTGGCAATGAGCAGTTCTTC; CDR3aa: CASSLDRLAGAGNEQFF; d_gene: TRBD2; v_gene: TRBV7-9; abundance: .; j_gene: TRBJ2-1; len: 17
CDR3nt: TGTGCCAGCAGCAGTGCGAACATTCAGTACTTC; CDR3aa: CASSSANIQYF; d_gene: .; v_gene: TRBV7-6; abundance: .; j_gene: TRBJ2-4; len: 11
CDR3nt: TGTGCCAGCAGACTTTTGGGGGACAGGGGATTTGAAAAACTGTTTTTT; CDR3aa: CASRLLGDRGFEKLFF; d_gene: TRBD1; v_gene: TRBV28; abundance: .; j_gene: TRBJ1-4; len: 16
CDR3nt: TGTGCCAGCTCGAGTCGTAGCGGGAGTTCAATCAACGAGCAGTACTTC; CDR3aa: CASSSRSGSSINEQYF; d_gene: TRBD2; v_gene: TRBV18; abundance: .; j_gene: TRBJ2-7; len: 16
CDR3nt: TGTGCCAGCAGTGGTCTCCGGGACAGGATTTCGGGGGAGCAGTACTTC; CDR3aa: CASSGLRDRISGEQYF; d_gene: TRBD1; v_gene: TRBV6-4; abundance: .; j_gene: TRBJ2-7; len: 16
CDR3nt: TGTGCCAGCACCACTCCGACGACAGGGGCATCGTACGAGCAGTACTTC; CDR3aa: CASTTPTTGASYEQYF; d_gene: TRBD1; v_gene: TRBV2; abundance: .; j_gene: TRBJ2-7; len: 16
CDR3nt: TGCAGCGTTGAAGAGGGGACTCGGAGCGAGCAGTTCTTC; CDR3aa: CSVEEGTRSEQFF; d_gene: .; v_gene: TRBV29-1; abundance: .; j_gene: TRBJ2-1; len: 13
CDR3nt: TGTGCCAGCAGCCTAATAGCTTACGAGCAGTACTTC; CDR3aa: CASSLIAYEQYF; d_gene: .; v_gene: TRBV7-9; abundance: .; j_gene: TRBJ2-7; len: 12